This T cell receptor (beta chain) was sequenced for a study of T-cell reconstitution after alpha-beta-depleted transplantation in children. The CDR3 extends over 13 amino acids. The V gene's germline CDR1 is MNHEY and CDR2 SVGEGT. V shed 7 bases, J shed 4 bases, and the junction held 3 bases outside the gene matches. Unique molecular identifiers were built into the TCRbeta library. Each CDR3 protein gets one entry after TCRdb re-called the PCR reads with MiXCR. The sample records 170,000 or so distinct CDR3 sequences, 6.5% to 7.5% being singletons. This clonotype appeared many times. This sequence was found in a human donor who donated a stem cell graft to a child with Wiskott-Aldrich syndrome. The V call is TRBV6-2 or TRBV6-3, the J call TRBJ2-1; 8 bases line up with TRBD2. The sequences come from PBMCs from the stem cell graft donor, collected from the stem cell graft. The CDR3 loop is CASIGRVYNEQFF. The CDR3 bases are TGTGCCAGCATCGGGAGGGTTTACAATGAGCAGTTCTTC.